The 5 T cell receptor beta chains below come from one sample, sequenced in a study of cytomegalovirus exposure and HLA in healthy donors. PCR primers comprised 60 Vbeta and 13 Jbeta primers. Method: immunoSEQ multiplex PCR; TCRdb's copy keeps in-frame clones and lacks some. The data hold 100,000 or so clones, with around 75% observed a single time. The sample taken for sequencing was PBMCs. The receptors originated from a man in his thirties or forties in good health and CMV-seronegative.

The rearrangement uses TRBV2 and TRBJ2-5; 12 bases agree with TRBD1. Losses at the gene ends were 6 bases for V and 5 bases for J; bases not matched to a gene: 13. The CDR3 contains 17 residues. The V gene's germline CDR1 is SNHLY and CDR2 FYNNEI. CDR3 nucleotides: TGTGCCAGCAGGGGGACAGGGGGCGTTTTTTTTACGGAGACCCAGTACTTC. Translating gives CASRGTGGVFFTETQYF.

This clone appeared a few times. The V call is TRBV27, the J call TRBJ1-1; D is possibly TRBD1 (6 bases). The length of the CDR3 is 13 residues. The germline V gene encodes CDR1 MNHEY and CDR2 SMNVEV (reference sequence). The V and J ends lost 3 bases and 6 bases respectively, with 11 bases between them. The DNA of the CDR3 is TGTGCCAGCAGTTTTGTTACAGGGTCTGAAGCTTTCTTT. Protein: CASSFVTGSEAFF.

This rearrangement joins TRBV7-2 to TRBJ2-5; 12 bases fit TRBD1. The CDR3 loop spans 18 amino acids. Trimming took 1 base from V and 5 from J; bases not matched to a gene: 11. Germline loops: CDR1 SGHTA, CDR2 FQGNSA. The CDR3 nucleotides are TGTGCCAGCAGCTTAGGGGCCGGGACAGGGGGCGGGTGGGAGACCCAGTACTTC. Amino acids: CASSLGAGTGGGWETQYF.

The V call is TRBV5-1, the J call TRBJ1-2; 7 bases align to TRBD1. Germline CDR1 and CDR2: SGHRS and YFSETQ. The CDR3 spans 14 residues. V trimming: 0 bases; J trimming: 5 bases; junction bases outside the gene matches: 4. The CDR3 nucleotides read TGCGCCAGCAGCTTGGACGGGACAGCATATGGCTACACCTTC. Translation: CASSLDGTAYGYTF.

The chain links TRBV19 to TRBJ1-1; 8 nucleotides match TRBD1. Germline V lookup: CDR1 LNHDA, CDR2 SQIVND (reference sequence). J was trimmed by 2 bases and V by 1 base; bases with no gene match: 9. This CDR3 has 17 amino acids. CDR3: CASSIGAGGGNNTEAFF. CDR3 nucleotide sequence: TGTGCCAGTAGTATAGGGGCAGGGGGCGGTAATAACACTGAAGCTTTCTTT.